This T cell receptor beta chain is drawn from a study of T cells in Graves' hyperthyroidism and ophthalmopathy. Ten or more counts support this clonotype. From RNA transcripts, TCR beta CDR3 regions were amplified. A set of HTBI primers served as the primers for a first-round RT-PCR of the TCR CDR3. TCRdb re-analysed the multiplex PCR reads in MiXCR, keeping a single row per CDR3 protein. The sample yields about 360,000 distinct CDR3 sequences, about 20% seen once. V shed 2 bases and J 6 bases; nucleotides not matched to a gene: 4. The V gene's germline CDR1 is MNHNS and CDR2 SASEGT. The length of the CDR3 is 15 residues.

The TCR comes from a woman younger than 30 with Graves' hyperthyroidism. Sequenced material: blood. The chain couples TRBV6-1 to TRBJ1-6, with 7 bases identical to TRBD1. CDR3 residues: CASSELAGGNSPLHF. CDR3 nucleotides: TGTGCCAGCAGTGAATTGGCAGGGGGTAATTCACCCCTCCACTTT.